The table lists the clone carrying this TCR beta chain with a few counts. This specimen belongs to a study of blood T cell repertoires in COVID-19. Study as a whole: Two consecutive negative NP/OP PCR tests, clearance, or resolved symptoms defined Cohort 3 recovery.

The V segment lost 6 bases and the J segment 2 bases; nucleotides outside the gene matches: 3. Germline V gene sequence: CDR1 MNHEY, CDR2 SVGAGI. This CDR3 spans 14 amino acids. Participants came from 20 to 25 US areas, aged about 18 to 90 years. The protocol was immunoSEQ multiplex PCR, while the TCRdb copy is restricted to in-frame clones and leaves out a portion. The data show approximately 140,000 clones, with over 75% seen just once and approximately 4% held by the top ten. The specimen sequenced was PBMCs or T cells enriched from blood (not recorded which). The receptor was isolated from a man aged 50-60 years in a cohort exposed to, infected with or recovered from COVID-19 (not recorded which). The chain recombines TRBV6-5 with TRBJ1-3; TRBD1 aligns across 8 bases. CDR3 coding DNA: TGTGCCAGCAGGACAGGGGATCCTGGAAACACCATATATTTT. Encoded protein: CASRTGDPGNTIYF.